These 11 T cell receptor beta chains share one sample of origin, sequenced in a study of CD8+CD57+ T cells in acquired aplastic anemia. Researchers used genomic DNA as the template to profile TCR beta VDJ and CDR3. TCRdb processed the reads anew with MiXCR; each CDR3 protein has one entry. The repertoire holds over 200,000 distinct CDR3 sequences, with around 63% as singletons. The specimen was sorted CD4+, CD8+, or CD8+CD57+ T cells (not recorded which) from PBMCs. The source of these receptors is a human donor in good health.

This chain connects TRBV20-1 to TRBJ2-7; perhaps D is TRBD1 or TRBD2 (6 bases each). Trimming stripped 5 bases from V and 5 bases from J, with 19 bases between. This CDR3 contains 14 residues. CDR1 DFQATT and CDR2 SNEGSKA come from the germline V gene (reference sequence). The CDR3 protein is CSAREGGLFDEQYF. CDR3 DNA sequence: TGCAGTGCTCGCGAAGGGGGGCTTTTCGACGAGCAGTACTTC.

The rearrangement joins TRBV4-3 to TRBJ2-1, with 8 bases fitting TRBD2. The CDR3 is 16 residues long. Trimming cost V 4 bases and J 6 bases; bases outside gene matches: 11. Germline CDR1 is LGHNA and CDR2 is YSLEER. The CDR3 bases are TGCGCCAGCAGCCCCGGGAGCGGGGGAGGTTTCAATGAGCAGTTCTTC. Translation gives CASSPGSGGGFNEQFF.

In the case of this clonotype: Just one base apart from a much larger clone, this may be a read error. The chain is built from TRBV6-5 and TRBJ2-2; TRBD2 might be the D (5 bases). This CDR3 is 15 amino acids long. From germline, CDR1 is MNHEY and CDR2 SVGAGI. The CDR3 region has the DNA TGTGCCAGCACCCCTCTGGCGGAGAACACCGGGGAGCTGCTTTTT. This encodes CASTPLAENTGELLF.

This clonotype was recorded many times. This chain uses TRBV5-6 with TRBJ2-3, with D uncertain. Germline V gene sequence: CDR1 SGHDT, CDR2 YYEEEE. This CDR3 has 11 residues. V was shortened by 2 bases and J by 2 bases, with 0 bases between the two germline ends. In DNA form, the CDR3 reads TGTGCCAGCAGCTTCACAGATACGCAGTATTTT. Amino acid sequence: CASSFTDTQYF.

This clonotype has ten or more counts. The chain has TRBV15 and TRBJ2-1, with TRBD2 as a possible D gene (6 bases). Trimming took off 4 bases at V and 5 bases at J, with 15 bases between the two ends. Looked up from germline, CDR1 is LNHNV and CDR2 is YYDKDF (reference sequence). The CDR3 spans 15 residues. CDR3 sequence reads: CATSIELLADNEQFF. In DNA, the CDR3 is TGTGCCACCAGCATCGAGTTGTTAGCGGACAATGAGCAGTTCTTC.

This chain uses TRBV24-1 with TRBJ2-1, with 7 bases aligning to TRBD2. From germline, CDR1 is KGHDR and CDR2 SFDVKD. The CDR3 totals 15 residues. V lost 4 bases, J lost 8 bases, and 10 bases stayed unmatched. CDR3 sequence reads: CATSDLGLTPDEQFF. CDR3 DNA sequence: TGTGCCACCAGTGACCTGGGACTAACCCCGGATGAGCAGTTCTTC.

As DNA, the CDR3 is TGCAGTGCCTCTACCGCCCACGGGGAGCTGTTTTTT. This codes for CSASTAHGELFF. The chain couples TRBV20-1 to TRBJ2-2; no clear D. Per germline, CDR1 DFQATT and CDR2 SNEGSKA (reference sequence). The ends were cut back, 6 bases at V and 7 bases at J, with 12 bases in the middle. This CDR3 spans 12 amino acids.

This clonotype has a handful of counts. V is TRBV19 and J is TRBJ2-7, with D possibly matching TRBD1 (6 bases). Looked up from germline, CDR1 is LNHDA and CDR2 is SQIVND (reference sequence). The CDR3 contains 13 residues. Trimming stripped 3 bases from V and 4 bases from J, with 10 bases between. The CDR3 protein is CASSIGGSYEQYF. The CDR3, as DNA: TGTGCCAGTAGTATTGGGGGCTCGTACGAGCAGTACTTC.

This clonotype was seen repeatedly, ten times or more. The chain combines TRBV7-3 with TRBJ1-5, with D maybe TRBD1 (6 bases). CDR3 length: 13 amino acids. V was clipped by 5 bases and J by 7 bases, with 12 bases between them. Germline assignment: CDR1 SGHTA and CDR2 FQGTGA. CDR3 in amino acids: CASSPTGGQPQHF. CDR3 DNA sequence: TGTGCCAGCAGCCCGACGGGGGGCCAGCCCCAGCATTTT.

Concerning this clonotype: Likely a read error: the CDR3 ends without its conserved phenylalanine or tryptophan. Because the CDR3's place on the DNA is in doubt, the DNA is left out and the CDR3 is given as listed by TCRdb. This chain joins TRBV7-6 and TRBJ2-2; TRBD2, the table's D call, lacks a check against the DNA. The CDR3 is 9 amino acids long, termini counted. Germline-derived CDR1 and CDR2 are SGHVS and FNYEAQ. The CDR3 loop is CASSLYGLA.

The CDR3 loop reads CSVGTGAYEQYF. DNA of the CDR3: TGCAGCGTGGGGACAGGAGCCTACGAGCAGTACTTC. The chain combines TRBV29-1 with TRBJ2-7; 8 bases line up with TRBD1. CDR1 and CDR2 (germline): SQVTM, ANQGSEA. J lost 2 bases, V lost 6 bases, and 3 bases had no gene match. The length of the CDR3 is 12 residues.